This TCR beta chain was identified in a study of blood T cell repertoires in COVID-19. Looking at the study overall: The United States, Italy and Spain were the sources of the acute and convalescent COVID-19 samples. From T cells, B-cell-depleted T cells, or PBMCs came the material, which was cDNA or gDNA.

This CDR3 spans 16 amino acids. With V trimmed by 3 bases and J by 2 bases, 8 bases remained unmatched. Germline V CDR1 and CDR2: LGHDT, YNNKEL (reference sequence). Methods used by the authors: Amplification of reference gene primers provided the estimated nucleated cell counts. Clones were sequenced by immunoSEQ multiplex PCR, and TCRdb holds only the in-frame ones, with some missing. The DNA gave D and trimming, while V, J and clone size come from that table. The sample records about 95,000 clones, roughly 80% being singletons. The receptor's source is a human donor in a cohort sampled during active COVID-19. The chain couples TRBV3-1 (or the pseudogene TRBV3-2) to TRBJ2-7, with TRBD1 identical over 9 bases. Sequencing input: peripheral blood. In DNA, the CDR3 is TGTGCCAGCAGCCATTCTAGGACAGGGGTTGCCTACGAGCAGTACTTC. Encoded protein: CASSHSRTGVAYEQYF.